This T cell receptor (beta chain) was retrieved from a study of cytomegalovirus exposure and HLA in healthy donors. Study-level points and caveats: The TCR clusters that emerged in the first cohort tended, a later analysis found, to co-occur in the 120 or so validation repertoires.

In germline, CDR1 is SQVTM, CDR2 ANQGSEA. The trim removed 7 bases at V and 1 base at J, leaving 4 bases unmatched. This CDR3 contains 13 residues. In regard to this clone: Its antigen is currently unknown.

TCRdb's copy holds only in-frame clones and misses some; the assay was immunoSEQ multiplex PCR. Of about 120,000 clones in the sample, approximately 87% are singletons; the top ten hold about 2%. This chain connects TRBV29-1 to TRBJ1-1; 9 nucleotides line up with TRBD1. This clonotype was sampled from a woman aged 25 to 45 in good health and CMV-seronegative. Sequenced input: PBMCs. CDR3 region: CSGKTGGNTEAFF. The CDR3, as DNA: TGCAGCGGAAAGACAGGGGGGAACACTGAAGCTTTCTTT.